This passage covers 28 T cell receptor beta chains from one sample sequenced in a study of identical twins. MiXCR, run by TCRdb on the 5' RACE reads, gives a single entry per CDR3 protein. The data show about 200,000 distinct CDR3 sequences, about a sixth seen once. The same data also contributed to another study, on T cells expressing NK-cell markers.

What was sequenced was CD8+ T cells sorted from blood. These receptors were collected from a woman aged 18-29 years in good health.

The J gene is TRBJ2-1, the V gene TRBV23-1, with 7 bases matching TRBD1. TRBV23-1 is marked as an open reading frame, function uncertain. There are 13 residues in the CDR3. Trimming took 2 bases from V and 9 from J; bases not matched to a gene: 4. The CDR3 DNA follows: TGCGCCAGCAGTCAAATAGGGGGCGGTGAGCAGTTCTTC. This codes for CASSQIGGGEQFF.

The chain recombines TRBV3-1 with TRBJ1-6, with 7 bases identical to TRBD1. CDR3 length: 16 residues. V lost 1 base and J lost 9; bases outside the gene matches: 9. Germline values: CDR1 LGHDT, CDR2 YNNKEL (reference sequence). The DNA for the CDR3 is TGTGCCAGCAGCCAAGTGTTACAGGGGAGGGGTTCACCCCTCCACTTT. It yields the protein CASSQVLQGRGSPLHF.

This clonotype was seen a handful of times. V is TRBV5-8 and J is TRBJ1-5; D unresolved. The V end lost 0 bases, the J end lost 7 bases, and 14 bases lay between the germline ends. This CDR3 has 15 amino acids. Germline V gene lookup returns CDR1 SGHTS and CDR2 YDEGEE. CDR3 loop: CASSLDFMGNQPQHF. CDR3 sequence (DNA): TGTGCCAGCAGCTTGGACTTCATGGGGAACCAGCCCCAGCATTTT.

There are a few counts of this clonotype. The J gene is TRBJ1-1, the V gene TRBV5-6; D is undetermined. The V gene lost 5 bases and the J gene lost 7 bases, with 18 bases spanning the gap. This CDR3 is built from 14 residues. The germline CDR1 and CDR2 sequences are SGHDT and YYEEEE. The CDR3 is CASSRVGLRGEAFF. The CDR3 DNA sequence: TGTGCCAGCAGTCGAGTTGGTCTACGGGGTGAAGCTTTCTTT.

V gene TRBV30 combines with J gene TRBJ2-1, with TRBD2 identical over 7 bases. The CDR3 consists of 15 residues. Germline CDR1 reads GTSNPN; CDR2 reads SVGIG (reference sequence). Trimming cost V 4 bases and J 4 bases; bases outside gene matches: 10. This chain's CDR3 is CAWMVETSVYNEQFF. The DNA for the CDR3 is TGTGCCTGGATGGTGGAAACTAGCGTTTACAATGAGCAGTTCTTC. Using reference TRBV30 and TRBJ2-1 for the parts outside the CDR3, the full variable domain is SQTIHQWPATLVQPVGSPLSLECTVEGTSNPNLYWYRQAAGRGLQLLFYSVGIGQISSEVPQNLSASRPQDRQFILSSKKLLLSDSGFYLCAWMVETSVYNEQFFGPGTRLTVL.

The CDR3, as DNA: TGTGCCAGCAGCCCCAGTTTTGCGCTAGATACGCAGTATTTT. It translates to CASSPSFALDTQYF. V gene TRBV7-2 combines with J gene TRBJ2-3; no definite D call. The CDR3 has 14 residues. V lost 5 bases and J 5 bases, leaving 14 bases between the germline ends. Germline V CDR1 and CDR2: SGHTA, FQGNSA. The full variable domain, its missing parts supplied by reference TRBV7-2 and TRBJ2-3, is GAGVSQSPSNKVTEKGKDVELRCDPISGHTALYWYRQSLGQGLEFLIYFQGNSAPDKSGLPSDRFSAERTGGSVSTLTIQRTQQEDSAVYLCASSPSFALDTQYFGPGTRLTVL.

The V call is TRBV6-1, the J call TRBJ2-1, with TRBD2 as a possible D gene (6 bases). Trimming stripped 1 base from V and 2 bases from J, with 12 bases between. The CDR3 extends over 16 amino acids. Germline loops: CDR1 MNHNS, CDR2 SASEGT. CDR3 DNA sequence: TGTGCCAGCAGTGAAGAGGCGGGGTTAGCCTACAATGAGCAGTTCTTC. It yields the protein CASSEEAGLAYNEQFF.

The chain carries TRBV5-1 and TRBJ2-7; D unclear. Trimming left V 0 bases short and J 3 bases short, with 7 bases between. The CDR3 spans 13 residues. Germline CDR1 is SGHRS and CDR2 is YFSETQ. The CDR3 coding sequence is TGCGCCAGCAGCTTGGCCGGCCTCTACGAGCAGTACTTC. The encoded protein is CASSLAGLYEQYF.

This clonotype was detected many times. V usage is TRBV7-9 and J usage is TRBJ2-1; D may be TRBD2 (6 bases). This CDR3 has 15 amino acids. V lost 2 bases, J lost 7 bases, and 15 bases lay in between. Germline assignment: CDR1 SEHNR and CDR2 FQNEAQ (reference sequence). DNA for the CDR3: TGTGCCAGCAGCTTAAGGACGGGAGAGGGTAATGAGCAGTTCTTC. Its translation is CASSLRTGEGNEQFF.

This clonotype was observed a handful of times. The chain uses TRBV27 and TRBJ1-2; D gene ambiguous. The CDR3 has 13 amino acids. Per germline, CDR1 MNHEY and CDR2 SMNVEV (reference sequence). The ends were cut back, 3 bases at V and 3 bases at J, with 8 bases in the middle. CDR3 in amino acids: CASSFGVDYGYTF. The CDR3, as DNA: TGTGCCAGCAGTTTCGGAGTCGACTATGGCTACACCTTC.

This clonotype has more than one count but fewer than ten. This rearrangement joins TRBV9 to TRBJ2-3; D is uncertain. Trimming took off 4 bases at V and 0 bases at J, with 12 bases between the two ends. CDR1 is SGDLS, CDR2 YYNGEE, per germline. The CDR3 spans 15 residues. CDR3 DNA sequence: TGTGCCAGCAGCTTAACGGACCGTAGCACAGATACGCAGTATTTT. It specifies CASSLTDRSTDTQYF.

This chain links TRBV27 with TRBJ1-2; D is unresolved. Germline V gives CDR1 MNHEY, CDR2 SMNVEV (reference sequence). The CDR3 sequence is 13 residues long. V gave up 7 bases and J gave up 2 bases, with 11 bases separating them. The CDR3 here is CASTPSPNYGYTF. In DNA form, the CDR3 reads TGTGCCAGCACCCCTTCACCCAACTATGGCTACACCTTC.

The rearrangement joins TRBV27 to TRBJ2-7; the match to TRBD1 covers 9 bases. V gave up 7 bases and J gave up 0 bases; unmatched junction bases: 7. The CDR3 loop spans 15 amino acids. Germline V lookup: CDR1 MNHEY, CDR2 SMNVEV (reference sequence). The CDR3 nucleotides read TGTGCCAGCAAAGAAACAGGGGGCTTCTCCTACGAGCAGTACTTC. This gives the protein CASKETGGFSYEQYF.

This clonotype has only a few counts. J is TRBJ2-1 and V is TRBV5-6, with TRBD2 matching over 11 bases. The CDR3 has 16 amino acids. The germline gives CDR1 SGHDT, CDR2 YYEEEE. V shed 0 bases and J 9 bases; nucleotides not matched to a gene: 8. CDR3 amino acids: CASSLGSSGGLGEQFF. The CDR3 bases are TGTGCCAGCAGCTTGGGGTCTAGCGGGGGGCTCGGTGAGCAGTTCTTC. Combining the CDR3 with reference TRBV5-6 and TRBJ2-1 gives the whole variable domain DAGVTQSPTHLIKTRGQQVTLRCSPKSGHDTVSWYQQALGQGPQFIFQYYEEEERQRGNFPDRFSGHQFPNYSSELNVNALLLGDSALYLCASSLGSSGGLGEQFFGPGTRLTVL.

Only a few counts were recorded for this clonotype. The chain uses TRBV6-5 and TRBJ2-1; tentatively, D is TRBD2 (5 bases). CDR3 length: 16 amino acids. V was shortened by 0 bases and J by 7 bases, with 16 bases between the two germline ends. From germline, CDR1 is MNHEY and CDR2 SVGAGI. In DNA form, the CDR3 reads TGTGCCAGCAGTTACTCTTCGGGAAGATCGGGGAATGAGCAGTTCTTC. This gives the protein CASSYSSGRSGNEQFF.

This clonotype was detected many times. The chain couples TRBV12-3 or TRBV12-4 to TRBJ2-7, with D perhaps TRBD1 or TRBD2 (5 bases each). This CDR3 is built from 16 residues. V lost 3 bases to trimming and J lost 4 bases, with 19 bases between them. This CDR3 reads CASSLGDSPTFYEQYF. CDR3 in DNA: TGTGCCAGCAGTTTGGGAGACAGTCCGACCTTTTACGAGCAGTACTTC.

This clonotype was seen a handful of times. The V and J genes are TRBV3-1 and TRBJ2-1, with TRBD2 matching over 12 bases. J lost 6 bases, V lost 4 bases, and 7 bases had no gene match. CDR3 size: 16 residues. Per the germline V gene, CDR1 is LGHDT and CDR2 is YNNKEL (reference sequence). The CDR3 loop reads CASSPYPSGGGNEQFF. CDR3 DNA: TGTGCCAGCAGCCCCTACCCTAGCGGGGGGGGCAATGAGCAGTTCTTC.

The chain uses TRBV7-9 and TRBJ2-7; a possible D gene is TRBD2 (5 bases). Per the germline V gene, CDR1 is SEHNR and CDR2 is FQNEAQ (reference sequence). This CDR3 is built from 17 residues. V lost 0 bases, J lost 0 bases, and 15 bases lay in between. The CDR3 DNA is TGTGCCAGCAGCTTAGCGGCAGGAGGCCCTTCCTCCTACGAGCAGTACTTC. It specifies CASSLAAGGPSSYEQYF.

This chain links TRBV15 with TRBJ2-7; 10 nucleotides match TRBD2. The CDR3 extends over 16 amino acids. Losses at the gene ends were 0 bases for V and 3 bases for J; bases not matched to a gene: 5. The germline gives CDR1 LNHNV, CDR2 YYDKDF (reference sequence). The CDR3 protein is CATSREASGRDYEQYF. The CDR3 DNA follows: TGTGCCACCAGCAGAGAAGCTAGCGGGAGAGACTACGAGCAGTACTTC.

This clonotype has at least ten counts. The rearrangement links TRBV9 to TRBJ2-2, with 8 bases fitting TRBD1. There are 13 residues in the CDR3. Germline V gives CDR1 SGDLS, CDR2 YYNGEE. V shed 7 bases, J shed 5 bases, and the junction held 4 bases outside the gene matches. The CDR3 is CASRTGKTGELFF. CDR3 DNA: TGTGCCAGCCGGACAGGGAAGACCGGGGAGCTGTTTTTT. The full variable domain, its missing parts supplied by reference TRBV9 and TRBJ2-2, is DSGVTQTPKHLITATGQRVTLRCSPRSGDLSVYWYQQSLDQGLQFLIQYYNGEERAKGNILERFSAQQFPDLHSELNLSSLELGDSALYFCASRTGKTGELFFGEGSRLTVL.

The sample holds a few counts of this clonotype. The chain links TRBV3-1 to TRBJ2-2; a possible D gene is TRBD2 (5 bases). Trimming cost V 4 bases and J 6 bases, with 21 bases left between them. Germline CDR1 LGHDT, CDR2 YNNKEL (reference sequence). The CDR3 is 17 residues long. CDR3 protein: CASSLSNEGSVPGELFF. DNA for the CDR3: TGTGCCAGCAGCCTCAGCAATGAGGGCTCGGTTCCCGGGGAGCTGTTTTTT.

Only a few counts were recorded for this clonotype. V gene TRBV4-1 combines with J gene TRBJ2-6; D unclear. Germline values: CDR1 MGHRA, CDR2 YSYEKL. CDR3 length: 17 amino acids. V dropped 2 bases and J dropped 4 bases, with 15 bases sitting between them. The CDR3 is CASSQSPSKLGANVLTF. The CDR3 DNA follows: TGCGCCAGCAGCCAATCACCGTCCAAGCTAGGGGCCAACGTCCTGACTTTC.

V gene TRBV11-2 combines with J gene TRBJ2-7, with 11 bases aligning to TRBD2. CDR3 length equals 19 residues. Germline trimming cut 5 bases from V and 3 bases from J; bases unmatched to any gene: 18. The germline gives CDR1 SGHAT, CDR2 FQNNGV. Written as DNA, the CDR3 is TGTGCCAGCAGCGTCTTGCGCCTTCGTGTTACTAGCGGGAGCTACGAGCAGTACTTC. Amino acid sequence: CASSVLRLRVTSGSYEQYF.

This clonotype appeared a few times. V gene TRBV6-5 combines with J gene TRBJ2-6, with D perhaps TRBD1 (6 bases). The CDR3 has 18 amino acids. Trimming took off 0 bases at V and 0 bases at J, with 12 bases between the two ends. In germline, CDR1 is MNHEY, CDR2 SVGAGI. The CDR3 here is CASSYSGHFSSGANVLTF. The DNA for the CDR3 is TGTGCCAGCAGTTACTCGGGACATTTTTCCTCTGGGGCCAACGTCCTGACTTTC.

This clonotype has just a few counts. The V gene is TRBV29-1, the J gene TRBJ2-3; the match to TRBD2 covers 8 bases. Germline V CDR1 and CDR2: SQVTM, ANQGSEA. The CDR3 extends over 14 amino acids. V shed 7 bases, J shed 1 base, and the junction held 7 bases outside the gene matches. The CDR3 coding sequence is TGCAGCGCCGAGACTAGCGAAGGCACAGATACGCAGTATTTT. As protein: CSAETSEGTDTQYF.

This clonotype was seen more than once but under ten times. V gene TRBV2 combines with J gene TRBJ2-3; D tentatively fits TRBD1 or TRBD2 (6 bases each). The germline V gene has CDR1 SNHLY and CDR2 FYNNEI. The CDR3 spans 13 residues. Trimming shortened V by 11 bases and J by 5 bases, and 17 bases separated the two germline ends. CDR3 sequence reads: CAGRVGGQDTQYF. CDR3 nucleotide sequence: TGTGCCGGTCGGGTGGGGGGCCAAGATACGCAGTATTTT.

This clonotype was detected only a few times. This rearrangement joins TRBV9 to TRBJ2-5; TRBD2 matches at 9 bases. Germline assignment: CDR1 SGDLS and CDR2 YYNGEE. J lost 4 bases, V lost 4 bases, and 14 bases had no gene match. CDR3 length: 17 amino acids. The CDR3 is CASSSGTSLGFRETQYF. CDR3 sequence (DNA): TGTGCCAGCAGCTCCGGGACTAGCTTGGGGTTCCGAGAGACCCAGTACTTC. Full variable domain (remainder filled in from reference TRBV9 and TRBJ2-5): DSGVTQTPKHLITATGQRVTLRCSPRSGDLSVYWYQQSLDQGLQFLIQYYNGEERAKGNILERFSAQQFPDLHSELNLSSLELGDSALYFCASSSGTSLGFRETQYFGPGTRLLVL.

The chain recombines TRBV12-3 or TRBV12-4 with TRBJ1-5, with 7 bases matching TRBD1. The J segment lost 2 bases and the V segment lost 3 bases, leaving 4 bases of the junction unmatched. CDR3 length equals 15 residues. In DNA form, the CDR3 reads TGTGCCAGCAGTTTGGACAGGAGGGGCAATCAGCCCCAGCATTTT. Protein sequence: CASSLDRRGNQPQHF.